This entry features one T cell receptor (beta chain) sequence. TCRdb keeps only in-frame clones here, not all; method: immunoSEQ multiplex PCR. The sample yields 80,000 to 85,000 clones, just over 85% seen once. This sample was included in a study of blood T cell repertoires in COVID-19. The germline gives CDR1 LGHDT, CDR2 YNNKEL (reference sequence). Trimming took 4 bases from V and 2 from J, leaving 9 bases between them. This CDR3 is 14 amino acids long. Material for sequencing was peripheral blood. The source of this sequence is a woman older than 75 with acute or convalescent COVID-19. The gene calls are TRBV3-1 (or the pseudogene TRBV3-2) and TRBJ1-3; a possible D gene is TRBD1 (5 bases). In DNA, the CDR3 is TGTGCCAGCAGCCTCGGGACTGCTGGAAACACCATATATTTT. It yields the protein CASSLGTAGNTIYF.